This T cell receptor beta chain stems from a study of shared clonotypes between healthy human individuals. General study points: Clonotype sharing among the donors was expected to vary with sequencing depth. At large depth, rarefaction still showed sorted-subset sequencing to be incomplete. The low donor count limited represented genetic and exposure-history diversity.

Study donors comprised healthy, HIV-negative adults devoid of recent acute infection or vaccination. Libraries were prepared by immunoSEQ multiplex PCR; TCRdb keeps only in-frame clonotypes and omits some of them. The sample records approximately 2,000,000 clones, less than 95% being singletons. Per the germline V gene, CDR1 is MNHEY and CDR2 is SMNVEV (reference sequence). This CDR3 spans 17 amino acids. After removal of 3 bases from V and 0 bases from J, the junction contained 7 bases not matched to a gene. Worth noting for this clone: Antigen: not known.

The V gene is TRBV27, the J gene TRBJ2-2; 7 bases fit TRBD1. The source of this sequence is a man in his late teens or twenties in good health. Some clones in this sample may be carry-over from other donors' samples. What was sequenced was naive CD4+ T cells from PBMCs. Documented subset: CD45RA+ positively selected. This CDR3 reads CASSFTGQTSNTGELFF. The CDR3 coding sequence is TGTGCCAGCAGTTTCACGGGACAGACTTCGAACACCGGGGAGCTGTTTTTT.